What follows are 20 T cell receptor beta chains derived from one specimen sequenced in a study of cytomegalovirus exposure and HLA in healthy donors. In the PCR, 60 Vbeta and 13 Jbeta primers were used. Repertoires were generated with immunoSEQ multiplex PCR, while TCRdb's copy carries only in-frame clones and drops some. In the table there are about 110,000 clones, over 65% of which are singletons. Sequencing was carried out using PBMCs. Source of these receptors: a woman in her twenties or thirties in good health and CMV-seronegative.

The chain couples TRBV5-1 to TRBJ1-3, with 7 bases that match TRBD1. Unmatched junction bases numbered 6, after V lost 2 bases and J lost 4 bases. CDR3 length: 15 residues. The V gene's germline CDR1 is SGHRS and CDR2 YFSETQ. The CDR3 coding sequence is TGCGCCAGCAGCTTCGACAGGGCTAAAGGAAACACCATATATTTT. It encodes CASSFDRAKGNTIYF.

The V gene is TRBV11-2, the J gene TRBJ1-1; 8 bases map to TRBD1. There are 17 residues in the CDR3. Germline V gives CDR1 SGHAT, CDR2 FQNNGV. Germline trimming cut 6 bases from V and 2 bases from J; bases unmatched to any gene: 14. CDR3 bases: TGTGCCAGCAGTTCTTTCAAAGGGACAGGCTACAACACTGAAGCTTTCTTT. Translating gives CASSSFKGTGYNTEAFF.

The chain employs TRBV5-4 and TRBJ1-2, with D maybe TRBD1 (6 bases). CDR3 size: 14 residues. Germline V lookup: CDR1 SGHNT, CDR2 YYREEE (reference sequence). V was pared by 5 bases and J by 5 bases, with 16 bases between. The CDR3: CASRSTRGGYGYTF. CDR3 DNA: TGTGCCAGCAGATCAACCAGGGGCGGTTATGGCTACACCTTC. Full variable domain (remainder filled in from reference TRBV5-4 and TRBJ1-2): ETGVTQSPTHLIKTRGQQVTLRCSSQSGHNTVSWYQQALGQGPQFIFQYYREEENGRGNFPPRFSGLQFPNYSSELNVNALELDDSALYLCASRSTRGGYGYTFGSGTRLTVV.

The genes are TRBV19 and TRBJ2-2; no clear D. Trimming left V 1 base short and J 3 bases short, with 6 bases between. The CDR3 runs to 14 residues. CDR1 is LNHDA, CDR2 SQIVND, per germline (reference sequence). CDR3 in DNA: TGTGCCAGTAGTATAGGTCCTTACACCGGGGAGCTGTTTTTT. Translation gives CASSIGPYTGELFF.

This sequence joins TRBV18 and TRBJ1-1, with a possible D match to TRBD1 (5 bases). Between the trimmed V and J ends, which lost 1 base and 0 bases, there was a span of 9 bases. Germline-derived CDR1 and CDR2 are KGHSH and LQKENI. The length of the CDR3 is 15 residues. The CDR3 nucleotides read TGTGCCAGCTCACCACGGGGGGGTATGAACACTGAAGCTTTCTTT. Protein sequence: CASSPRGGMNTEAFF.

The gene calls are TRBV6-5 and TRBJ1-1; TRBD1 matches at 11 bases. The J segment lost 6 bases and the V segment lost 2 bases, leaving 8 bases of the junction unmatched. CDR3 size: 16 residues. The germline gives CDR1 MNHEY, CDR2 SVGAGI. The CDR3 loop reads CASSYSFLGQGAEAFF. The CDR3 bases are TGTGCCAGCAGTTACAGTTTTTTGGGACAGGGGGCTGAAGCTTTCTTT.

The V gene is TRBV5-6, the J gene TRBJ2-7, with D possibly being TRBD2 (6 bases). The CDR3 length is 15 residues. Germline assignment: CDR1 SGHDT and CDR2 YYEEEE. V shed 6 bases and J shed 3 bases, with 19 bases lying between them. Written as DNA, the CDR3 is TGTGCCAGCACTAGACTAGGTTTAGGGCTCTACGAGCAGTACTTC. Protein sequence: CASTRLGLGLYEQYF.

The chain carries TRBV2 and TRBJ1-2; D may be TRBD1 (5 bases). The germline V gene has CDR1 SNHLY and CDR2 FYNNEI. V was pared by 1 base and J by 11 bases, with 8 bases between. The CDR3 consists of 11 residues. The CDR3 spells CASSEVQGYTF. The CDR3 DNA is TGTGCCAGCAGTGAAGTCCAGGGATACACCTTC. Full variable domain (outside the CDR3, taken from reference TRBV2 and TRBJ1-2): EPEVTQTPSHQVTQMGQEVILRCVPISNHLYFYWYRQILGQKVEFLVSFYNNEISEKSEIFDDQFSVERPDGSNFTLKIRSTKLEDSAMYFCASSEVQGYTFGSGTRLTVV.

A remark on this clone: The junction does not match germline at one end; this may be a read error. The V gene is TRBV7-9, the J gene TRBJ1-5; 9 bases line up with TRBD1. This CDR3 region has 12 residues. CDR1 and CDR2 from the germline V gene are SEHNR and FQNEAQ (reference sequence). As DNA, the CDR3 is TGTTCCAGCAGGACAGGGGATCAGCCCCAGCATTTT. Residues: CSSRTGDQPQHF.

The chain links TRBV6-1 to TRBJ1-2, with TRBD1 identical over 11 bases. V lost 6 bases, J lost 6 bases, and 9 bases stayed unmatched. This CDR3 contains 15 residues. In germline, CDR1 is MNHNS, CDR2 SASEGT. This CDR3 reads CASSWGGTGGDGYTF. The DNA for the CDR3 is TGTGCCAGCAGCTGGGGGGGGACAGGGGGTGATGGCTACACCTTC.

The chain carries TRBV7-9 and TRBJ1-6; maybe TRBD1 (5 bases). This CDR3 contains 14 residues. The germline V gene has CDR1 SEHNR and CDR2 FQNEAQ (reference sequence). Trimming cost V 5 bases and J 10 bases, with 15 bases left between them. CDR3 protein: CASSPLLGLSPLHF. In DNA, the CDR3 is TGTGCCAGCAGCCCCCTCCTGGGGCTATCACCCCTCCACTTT. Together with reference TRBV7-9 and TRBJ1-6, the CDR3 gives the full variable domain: DTGVSQNPRHKITKRGQNVTFRCDPISEHNRLYWYRQTLGQGPEFLTYFQNEAQLEKSRLLSDRFSAERPKGSFSTLEIQRTEQGDSAMYLCASSPLLGLSPLHFGNGTRLTVT.

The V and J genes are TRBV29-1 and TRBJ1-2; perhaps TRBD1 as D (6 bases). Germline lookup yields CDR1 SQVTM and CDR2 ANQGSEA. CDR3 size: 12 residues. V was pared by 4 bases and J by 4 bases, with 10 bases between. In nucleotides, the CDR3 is TGCAGCGTTGCGTCGGACAGCTATGGCTACACCTTC. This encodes CSVASDSYGYTF.

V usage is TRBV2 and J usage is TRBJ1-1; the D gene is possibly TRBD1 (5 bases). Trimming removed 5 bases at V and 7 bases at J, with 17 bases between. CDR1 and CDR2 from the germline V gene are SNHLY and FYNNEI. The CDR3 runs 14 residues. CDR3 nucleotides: TGTGCCAGCAGTCGCGAAGGGGTAGGGATTGAAGCTTTCTTT. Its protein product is CASSREGVGIEAFF.

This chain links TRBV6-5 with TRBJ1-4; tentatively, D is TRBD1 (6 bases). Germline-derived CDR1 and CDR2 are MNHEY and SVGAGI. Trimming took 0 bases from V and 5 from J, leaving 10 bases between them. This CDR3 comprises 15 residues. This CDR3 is CASSYSKRGNEKLFF. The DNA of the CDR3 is TGTGCCAGCAGTTACTCGAAAAGGGGGAATGAAAAACTGTTTTTT.

DNA for the CDR3: TGCAGCGTCCCGACAGGGGATAAAAACTATGGCTACACCTTC. It specifies CSVPTGDKNYGYTF. V gene TRBV29-1 combines with J gene TRBJ1-2; 8 nucleotides line up with TRBD1. Germline V gene lookup returns CDR1 SQVTM and CDR2 ANQGSEA. The CDR3 runs 14 residues. After removal of 6 bases from V and 2 bases from J, the junction contained 8 bases not matched to a gene. Supplemented by reference TRBV29-1 and TRBJ1-2, the full variable domain reads SAVISQKPSRDICQRGTSLTIQCQVDSQVTMMFWYRQQPGQSLTLIATANQGSEATYESGFVIDKFPISRPNLTFSTLTVSNMSPEDSSIYLCSVPTGDKNYGYTFGSGTRLTVV.

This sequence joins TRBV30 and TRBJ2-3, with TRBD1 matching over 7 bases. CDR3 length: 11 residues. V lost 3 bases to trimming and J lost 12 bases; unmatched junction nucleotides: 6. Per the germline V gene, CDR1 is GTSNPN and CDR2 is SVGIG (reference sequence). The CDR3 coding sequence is TGTGCCTGGAGCTCCGGGACAGCACAGTATTTT. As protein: CAWSSGTAQYF.

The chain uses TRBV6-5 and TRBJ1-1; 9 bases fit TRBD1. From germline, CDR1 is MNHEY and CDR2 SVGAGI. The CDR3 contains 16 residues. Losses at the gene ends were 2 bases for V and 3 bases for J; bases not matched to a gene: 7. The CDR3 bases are TGTGCCAGCAGTTACGGGACAGGGTGGGTGGACACTGAAGCTTTCTTT. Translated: CASSYGTGWVDTEAFF.

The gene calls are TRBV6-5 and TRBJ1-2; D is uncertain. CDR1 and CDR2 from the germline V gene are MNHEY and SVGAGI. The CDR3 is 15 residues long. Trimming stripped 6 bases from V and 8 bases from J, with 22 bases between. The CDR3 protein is CASSRAGGTRGGYTF. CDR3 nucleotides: TGTGCCAGCAGCCGGGCAGGCGGTACCCGAGGGGGCTACACCTTC.

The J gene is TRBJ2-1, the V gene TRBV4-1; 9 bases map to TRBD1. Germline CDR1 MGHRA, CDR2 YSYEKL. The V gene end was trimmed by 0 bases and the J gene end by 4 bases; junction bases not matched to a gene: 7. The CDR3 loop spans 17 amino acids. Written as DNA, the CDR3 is TGCGCCAGCAGCCAAGATATGGGACAGGGCTTATACAATGAGCAGTTCTTC. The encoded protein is CASSQDMGQGLYNEQFF.

Written as DNA, the CDR3 is TGTGCCAGCAGTGACGGAACAGTCACAGAAGCTTTCTTT. Its protein is CASSDGTVTEAFF. The chain couples TRBV2 to TRBJ1-1; D is unresolved. V was clipped by 3 bases and J by 8 bases, with 13 bases between them. Looked up from germline, CDR1 is SNHLY and CDR2 is FYNNEI. The CDR3 consists of 13 residues. The full variable domain, in which reference TRBV2 and TRBJ1-1 provide the parts outside the CDR3, is EPEVTQTPSHQVTQMGQEVILRCVPISNHLYFYWYRQILGQKVEFLVSFYNNEISEKSEIFDDQFSVERPDGSNFTLKIRSTKLEDSAMYFCASSDGTVTEAFFGQGTRLTVV.